This T cell receptor (beta chain) stems from a study of blood T cell repertoires in COVID-19. Turning to the study itself: Samples taken during acute and convalescent COVID-19 were collected in the United States, Italy and Spain.

Study processing details: Estimates of nucleated cell counts were drawn from the amplification of reference gene primers. Repertoires were generated with immunoSEQ multiplex PCR, while TCRdb's copy carries only in-frame clones and drops some. V, J and clone size are those of that table, while D and trimming were read from the DNA. The table includes about 140,000 clones, just over 85% detected once. The CDR3 consists of 11 residues. Trimming shortened V by 2 bases and J by 10 bases, and 8 bases separated the two germline ends. The chain links TRBV12-3 or TRBV12-4 to TRBJ1-1; tentative D call: TRBD1 (5 bases). Sequenced sample: peripheral blood. This receptor was taken from a woman aged 60-75 years with acute or convalescent COVID-19. The DNA for the CDR3 is TGTGCCAGCAGTTTACAGGGTATAGCTTTCTTT. The encoded protein is CASSLQGIAFF.